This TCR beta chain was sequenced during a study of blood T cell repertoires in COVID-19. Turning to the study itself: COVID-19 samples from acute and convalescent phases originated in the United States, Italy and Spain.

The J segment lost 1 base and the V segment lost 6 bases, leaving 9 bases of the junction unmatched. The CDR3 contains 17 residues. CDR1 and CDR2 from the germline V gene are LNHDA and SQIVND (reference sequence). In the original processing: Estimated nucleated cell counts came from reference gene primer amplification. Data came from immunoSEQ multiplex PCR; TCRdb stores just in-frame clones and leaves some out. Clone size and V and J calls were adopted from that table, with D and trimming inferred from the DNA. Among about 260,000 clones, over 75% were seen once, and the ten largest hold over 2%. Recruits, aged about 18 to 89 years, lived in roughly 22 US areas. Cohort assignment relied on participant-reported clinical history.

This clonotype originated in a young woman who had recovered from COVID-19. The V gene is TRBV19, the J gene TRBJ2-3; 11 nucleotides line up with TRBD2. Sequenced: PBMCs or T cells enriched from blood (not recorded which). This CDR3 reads CASSLVAGGLGTDTQYF. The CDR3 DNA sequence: TGTGCCAGTAGCCTAGTAGCGGGGGGGCTTGGCACAGATACGCAGTATTTT.